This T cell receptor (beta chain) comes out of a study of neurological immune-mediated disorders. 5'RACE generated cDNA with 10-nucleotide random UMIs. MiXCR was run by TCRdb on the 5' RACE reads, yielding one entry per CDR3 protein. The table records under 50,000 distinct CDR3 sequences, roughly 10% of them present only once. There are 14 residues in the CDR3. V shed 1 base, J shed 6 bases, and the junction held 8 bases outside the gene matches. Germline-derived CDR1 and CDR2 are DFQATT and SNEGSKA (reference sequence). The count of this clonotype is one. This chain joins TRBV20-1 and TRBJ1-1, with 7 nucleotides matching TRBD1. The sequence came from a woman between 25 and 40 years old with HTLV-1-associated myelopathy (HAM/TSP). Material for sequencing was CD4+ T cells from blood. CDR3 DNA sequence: TGCAGTGCTAGAGGGATAACAGGGGACGCTGAAGCTTTCTTT. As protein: CSARGITGDAEAFF.